This T cell receptor beta chain comes out of a study of T cells expressing NK-cell markers. At the level of the study: The study drew TCR beta repertoires from sorted CD3+CD56+NKG2C+, CD3+CD56+NKG2C- and CD3+CD56-NKG2C+ T cells. Broader study findings: NKG2C+ dominant clonotypes from 5 to 7 donors made up about 1.0-7.5% of CD8+ T cells.

TCRdb reprocessed the 5' RACE reads; each CDR3 protein has one entry and no DNA is given. Recorded here are a few hundred thousand distinct CDR3 sequences; the top ten clones represent around 5.3%. The CDR3 is 16 residues long. About this clonotype itself: Its antigen is still unknown.

This chain joins TRBV12-3 or TRBV12-4 and TRBJ2-6; TCRdb's assignment of TRBD1 cannot be checked, as there is no DNA. The sample taken for sequencing was blood T cells: a sorted CD56 or NKG2C T cell subset, CD4+ or CD8+ T cells, or bulk PBMC T cells (not recorded which). The sequence was obtained from a man aged 18-75 years in good health. The CDR3: CASRITGFSGANVLTF.